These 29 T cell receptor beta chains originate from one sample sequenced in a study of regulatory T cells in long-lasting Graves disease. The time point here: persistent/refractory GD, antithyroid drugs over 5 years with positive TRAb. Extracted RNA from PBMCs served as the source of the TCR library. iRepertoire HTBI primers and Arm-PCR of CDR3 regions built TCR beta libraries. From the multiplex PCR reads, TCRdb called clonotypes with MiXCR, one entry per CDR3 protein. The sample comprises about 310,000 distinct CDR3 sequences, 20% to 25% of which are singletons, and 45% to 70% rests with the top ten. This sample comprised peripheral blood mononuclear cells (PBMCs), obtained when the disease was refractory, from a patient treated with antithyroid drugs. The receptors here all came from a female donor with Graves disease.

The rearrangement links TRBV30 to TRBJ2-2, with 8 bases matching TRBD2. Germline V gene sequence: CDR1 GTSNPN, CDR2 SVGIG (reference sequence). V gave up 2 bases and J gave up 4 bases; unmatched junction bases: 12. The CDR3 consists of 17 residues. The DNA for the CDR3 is TGTGCCTGGAGTCCTCTATCCCCGGGACTAGGCACCGGGGAGCTGTTTTTT. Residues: CAWSPLSPGLGTGELFF.

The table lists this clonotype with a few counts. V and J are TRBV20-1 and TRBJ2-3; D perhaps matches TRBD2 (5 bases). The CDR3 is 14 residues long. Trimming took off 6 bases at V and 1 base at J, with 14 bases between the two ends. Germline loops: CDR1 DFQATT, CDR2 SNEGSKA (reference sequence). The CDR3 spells CSARRSARTDTQYF. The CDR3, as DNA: TGCAGTGCGAGGCGTAGCGCACGCACAGATACGCAGTATTTT.

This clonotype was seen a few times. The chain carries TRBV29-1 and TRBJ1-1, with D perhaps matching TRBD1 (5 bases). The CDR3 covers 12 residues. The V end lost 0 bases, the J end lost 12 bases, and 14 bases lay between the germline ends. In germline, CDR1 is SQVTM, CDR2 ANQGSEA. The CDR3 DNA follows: TGCAGCGTTGAAGATACAGGCCGGGTAACTTTCTTT. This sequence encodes CSVEDTGRVTFF. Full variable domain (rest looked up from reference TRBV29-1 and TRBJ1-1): SAVISQKPSRDICQRGTSLTIQCQVDSQVTMMFWYRQQPGQSLTLIATANQGSEATYESGFVIDKFPISRPNLTFSTLTVSNMSPEDSSIYLCSVEDTGRVTFFGQGTRLTVV.

The CDR3 loop reads CSPETGRAGYTF. The DNA for the CDR3 is TGCAGCCCCGAGACAGGGAGGGCCGGCTACACCTTC. The rearrangement joins TRBV29-1 to TRBJ1-2, with 7 bases identical to TRBD1. CDR3 length: 12 amino acids. CDR1 and CDR2 from the germline V gene are SQVTM and ANQGSEA. Trimming removed 8 bases from V and 8 bases from J; junction bases left unmatched: 11. Full variable domain (remainder filled in from reference TRBV29-1 and TRBJ1-2): SAVISQKPSRDICQRGTSLTIQCQVDSQVTMMFWYRQQPGQSLTLIATANQGSEATYESGFVIDKFPISRPNLTFSTLTVSNMSPEDSSIYLCSPETGRAGYTFGSGTRLTVV.

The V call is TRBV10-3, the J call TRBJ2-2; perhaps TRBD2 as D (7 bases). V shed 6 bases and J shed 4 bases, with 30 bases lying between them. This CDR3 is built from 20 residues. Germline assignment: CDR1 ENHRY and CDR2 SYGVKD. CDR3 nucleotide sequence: TGTGCCATCAGCTCATCTCACCCAGGGGCGGGGGTACGAGGCACCGGGGAGCTGTTTTTT. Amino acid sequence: CAISSSHPGAGVRGTGELFF.

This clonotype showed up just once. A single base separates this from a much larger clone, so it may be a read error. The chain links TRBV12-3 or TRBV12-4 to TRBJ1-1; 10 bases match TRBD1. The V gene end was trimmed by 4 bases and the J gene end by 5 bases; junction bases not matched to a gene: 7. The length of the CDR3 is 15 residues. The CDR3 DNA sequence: TGTGCCAGCAGTTCCCGACAGGGGGCAGGGACTGAAGCTTTCTTT. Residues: CASSSRQGAGTEAFF.

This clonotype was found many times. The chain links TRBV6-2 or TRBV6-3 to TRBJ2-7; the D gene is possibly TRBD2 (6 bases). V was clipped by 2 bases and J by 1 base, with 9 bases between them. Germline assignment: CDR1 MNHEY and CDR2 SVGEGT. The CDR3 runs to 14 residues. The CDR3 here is CASSYQEGSYEQYF. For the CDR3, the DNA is TGTGCCAGCAGTTACCAGGAGGGGTCCTACGAGCAGTACTTC.

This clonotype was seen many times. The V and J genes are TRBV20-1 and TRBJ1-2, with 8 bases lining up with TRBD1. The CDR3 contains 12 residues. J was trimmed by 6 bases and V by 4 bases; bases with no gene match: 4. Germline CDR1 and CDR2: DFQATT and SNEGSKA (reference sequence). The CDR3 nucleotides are TGCAGTGCTAAAACAGGGGGGGATGGCTACACCTTC. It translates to CSAKTGGDGYTF.

The CDR3 reads CSVEVDRSYGYTF. The CDR3 region has the DNA TGCAGCGTTGAAGTGGACAGGTCCTATGGCTACACCTTC. This chain uses TRBV29-1 with TRBJ1-2, with 7 bases lining up with TRBD1. This CDR3 has 13 residues. Germline trimming cut 1 base from V and 4 bases from J; bases unmatched to any gene: 3. Germline loops: CDR1 SQVTM, CDR2 ANQGSEA.

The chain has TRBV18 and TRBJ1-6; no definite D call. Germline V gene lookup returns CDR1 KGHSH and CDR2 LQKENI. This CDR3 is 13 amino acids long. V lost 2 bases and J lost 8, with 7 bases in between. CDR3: CASSPFGDSPLHF. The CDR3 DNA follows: TGTGCCAGCTCACCATTCGGGGATTCACCCCTCCACTTT.

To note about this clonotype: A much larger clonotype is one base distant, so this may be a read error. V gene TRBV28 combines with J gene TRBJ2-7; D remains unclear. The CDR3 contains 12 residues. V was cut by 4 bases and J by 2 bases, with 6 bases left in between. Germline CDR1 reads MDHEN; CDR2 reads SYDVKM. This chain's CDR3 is CASSSAAYEQYF. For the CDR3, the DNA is TGTGCCAGCAGTTCTGCCGCCTACGAGCAGTACTTC.

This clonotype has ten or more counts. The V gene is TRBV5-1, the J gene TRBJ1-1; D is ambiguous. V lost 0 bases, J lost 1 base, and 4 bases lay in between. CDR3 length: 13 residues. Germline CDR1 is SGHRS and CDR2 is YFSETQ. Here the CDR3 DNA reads TGCGCCAGCAGCTTGGGATCGAACACTGAAGCTTTCTTT. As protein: CASSLGSNTEAFF.

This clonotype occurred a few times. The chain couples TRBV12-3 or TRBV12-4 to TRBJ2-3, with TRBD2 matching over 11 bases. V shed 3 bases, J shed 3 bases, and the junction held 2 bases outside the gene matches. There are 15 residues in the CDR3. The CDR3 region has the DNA TGTGCCAGCAGTTTTAGCGGGAGGGAAACAGATACGCAGTATTTT. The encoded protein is CASSFSGRETDTQYF.

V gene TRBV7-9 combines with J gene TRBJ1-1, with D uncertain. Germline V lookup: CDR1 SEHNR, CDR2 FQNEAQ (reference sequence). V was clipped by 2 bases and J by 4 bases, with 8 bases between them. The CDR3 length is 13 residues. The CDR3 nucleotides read TGTGCCAGCAGCTTACTCCTGAGCACTGAAGCTTTCTTT. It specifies CASSLLLSTEAFF. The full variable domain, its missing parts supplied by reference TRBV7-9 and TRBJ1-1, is DTGVSQNPRHKITKRGQNVTFRCDPISEHNRLYWYRQTLGQGPEFLTYFQNEAQLEKSRLLSDRFSAERPKGSFSTLEIQRTEQGDSAMYLCASSLLLSTEAFFGQGTRLTVV.

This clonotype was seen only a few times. In nucleotides, the CDR3 is TGTGCCTCAGCAAGAGGGGGGAACACCGGGGAGCTGTTTTTT. Its protein is CASARGGNTGELFF. This chain links TRBV5-5 with TRBJ2-2; D might be TRBD1 (6 bases). CDR3 length: 14 amino acids. Germline lookup yields CDR1 SGHKS and CDR2 YYEKEE (reference sequence). Trimming took off 10 bases at V and 1 base at J, with 14 bases between the two ends.

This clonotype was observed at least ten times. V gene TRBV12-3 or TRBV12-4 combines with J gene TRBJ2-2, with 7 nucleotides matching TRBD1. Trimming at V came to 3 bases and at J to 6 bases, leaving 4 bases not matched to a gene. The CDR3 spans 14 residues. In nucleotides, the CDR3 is TGTGCCAGCAGTTTTCTACAGGGGTCCGGGGAGCTGTTTTTT. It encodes CASSFLQGSGELFF.

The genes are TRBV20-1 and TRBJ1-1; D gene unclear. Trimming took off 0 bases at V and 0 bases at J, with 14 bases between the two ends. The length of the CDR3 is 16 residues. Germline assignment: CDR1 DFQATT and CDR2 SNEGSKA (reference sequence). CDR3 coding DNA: TGCAGTGCTAGAGATCTGACTAAACTAATGAACACTGAAGCTTTCTTT. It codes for CSARDLTKLMNTEAFF.

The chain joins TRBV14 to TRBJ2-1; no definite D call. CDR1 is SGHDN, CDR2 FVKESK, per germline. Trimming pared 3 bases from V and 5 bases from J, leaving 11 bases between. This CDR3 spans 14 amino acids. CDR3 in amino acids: CASSHHSYDNEQFF. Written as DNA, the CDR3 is TGTGCCAGCAGCCACCATTCTTACGACAATGAGCAGTTCTTC.

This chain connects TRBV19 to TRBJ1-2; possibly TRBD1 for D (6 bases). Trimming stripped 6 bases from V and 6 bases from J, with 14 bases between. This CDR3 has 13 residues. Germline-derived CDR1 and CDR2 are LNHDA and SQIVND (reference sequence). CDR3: CASRPFDRHGYTF. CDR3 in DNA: TGTGCCAGTAGACCTTTCGACAGGCATGGCTACACCTTC.

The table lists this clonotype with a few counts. This CDR3 is CAISVTQGEQYF. The CDR3 bases are TGCGCCATTTCCGTTACCCAAGGCGAGCAGTACTTC. The chain joins TRBV10-2 to TRBJ2-7, with D unclear. Trimming stripped 10 bases from V and 6 bases from J, with 16 bases between. Germline V gene lookup returns CDR1 WSHSY and CDR2 SAAADI. This CDR3 contains 12 residues.

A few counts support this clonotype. This CDR3 reads CASSYLATNYGYTF. The DNA of the CDR3 is TGTGCCAGCAGCTACCTGGCCACTAACTATGGCTACACCTTC. V is TRBV7-9 and J is TRBJ1-2; no clear D. V was cut by 4 bases and J by 0 bases, with 9 bases left in between. Germline V lookup: CDR1 SEHNR, CDR2 FQNEAQ (reference sequence). The CDR3 runs 14 residues.

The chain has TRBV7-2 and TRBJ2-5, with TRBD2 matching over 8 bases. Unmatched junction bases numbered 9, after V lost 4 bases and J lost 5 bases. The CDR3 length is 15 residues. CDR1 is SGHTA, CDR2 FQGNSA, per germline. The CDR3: CASSSSGRGAETQYF. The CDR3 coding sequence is TGTGCCAGCAGCTCCAGCGGGAGAGGCGCGGAGACCCAGTACTTC.

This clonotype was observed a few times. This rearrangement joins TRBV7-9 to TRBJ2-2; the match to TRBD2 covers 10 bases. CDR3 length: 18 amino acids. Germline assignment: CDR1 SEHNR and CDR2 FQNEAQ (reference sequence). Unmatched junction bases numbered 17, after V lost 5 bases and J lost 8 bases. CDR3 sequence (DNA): TGTGCCAGCAGCACTCCCCCTCTAGCGGGAGCCACCTGGGGGGAGCTGTTTTTT. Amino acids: CASSTPPLAGATWGELFF.

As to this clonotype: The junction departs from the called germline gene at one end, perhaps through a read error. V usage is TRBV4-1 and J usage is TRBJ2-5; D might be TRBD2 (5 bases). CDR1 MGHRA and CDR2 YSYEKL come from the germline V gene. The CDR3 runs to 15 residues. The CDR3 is CASSPLGLPQETRYF. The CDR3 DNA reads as TGCGCCAGCAGCCCTCTTGGACTGCCTCAAGAGACCCGGTACTTC.

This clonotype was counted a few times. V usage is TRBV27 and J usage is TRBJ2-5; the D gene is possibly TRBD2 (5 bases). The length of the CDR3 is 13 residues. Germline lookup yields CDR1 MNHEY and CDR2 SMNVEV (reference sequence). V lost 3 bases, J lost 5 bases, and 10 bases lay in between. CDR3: CASSFRGIETQYF. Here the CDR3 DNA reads TGTGCCAGCAGTTTTAGAGGGATTGAGACCCAGTACTTC.

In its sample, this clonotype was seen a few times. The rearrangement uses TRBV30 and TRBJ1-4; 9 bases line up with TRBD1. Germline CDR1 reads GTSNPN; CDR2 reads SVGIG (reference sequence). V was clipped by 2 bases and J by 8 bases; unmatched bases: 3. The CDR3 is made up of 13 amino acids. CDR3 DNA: TGTGCCTGGAGTCGGACAGGGGCGGAAAAACTGTTTTTT. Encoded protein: CAWSRTGAEKLFF.

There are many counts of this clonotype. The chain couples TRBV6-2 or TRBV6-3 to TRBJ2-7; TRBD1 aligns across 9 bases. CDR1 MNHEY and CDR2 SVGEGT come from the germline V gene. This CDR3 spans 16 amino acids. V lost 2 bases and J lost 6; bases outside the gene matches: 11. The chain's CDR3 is CASSYLVGQGRREQYF. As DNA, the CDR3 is TGTGCCAGCAGTTACCTAGTTGGACAGGGGCGCCGCGAGCAGTACTTC.

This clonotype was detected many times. CDR3 sequence: CASSPRLTVSYEKLFF. CDR3 bases: TGTGCCAGCAGTCCTCGATTGACAGTCAGTTATGAAAAACTGTTTTTT. The chain employs TRBV28 and TRBJ1-4, with a tentative D call TRBD1 (5 bases). This CDR3 spans 16 amino acids. Per the germline V gene, CDR1 is MDHEN and CDR2 is SYDVKM. The V gene lost 5 bases and the J gene lost 6 bases, with 19 bases spanning the gap.

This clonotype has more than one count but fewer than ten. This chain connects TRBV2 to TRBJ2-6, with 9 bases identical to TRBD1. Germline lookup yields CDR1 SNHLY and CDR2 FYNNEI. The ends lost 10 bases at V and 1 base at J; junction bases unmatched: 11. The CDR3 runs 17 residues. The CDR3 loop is CANSRTGDASGANVLTF. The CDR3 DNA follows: TGTGCCAACTCCAGGACAGGGGACGCGTCTGGGGCCAACGTCCTGACTTTC.